A selection of T cell receptor beta chains follows, all from one sample in a study of cytomegalovirus exposure and HLA in healthy donors. Sequencing used immunoSEQ multiplex PCR; TCRdb keeps in-frame clones, though not all of them. The table records 150,000 to 200,000 clones, less than 90% of them present only once. Sequenced sample: PBMCs. These TCRs come from a woman aged 30 to 39 in good health and CMV-seronegative. CDR3s include the opening cysteine and the closing phenylalanine or tryptophan. A D gene is named only where the DNA matches it firmly. Rows may omit the clone size; those that give it use once, few, many or a size class.

abundance | d_gene | j_gene | v_gene | CDR3aa | CDR3nt
. | TRBD1 | TRBJ1-1 | TRBV5-8 | CASSAGQRYTEAFF | TGTGCCAGCAGCGCGGGACAGAGATACACTGAAGCTTTCTTT
. | . | TRBJ2-7 | TRBV7-2 | CASSLVPEYEQYF | TGTGCCAGCAGCTTAGTGCCGGAGTACGAGCAGTACTTC
few | . | TRBJ1-1 | TRBV7-2 | CASSLVRVNTEAFF | TGTGCCAGCAGCTTAGTCAGGGTGAACACTGAAGCTTTCTTT
. | . | TRBJ2-7 | TRBV21-1 | CASTRTVEQYF | TGTGCCAGCACCCGGACTGTAGAGCAGTACTTC
. | . | TRBJ1-2 | TRBV5-1 | CASSSGGAHYYGYTF | TGCGCCAGCAGCTCGGGGGGGGCTCACTACTATGGCTACACCTTC
. | . | TRBJ2-4 | TRBV11-2 | CASSLKQGSVKNIQYF | TGTGCCAGCAGCCTGAAACAGGGATCTGTCAAAAACATTCAGTACTTC
. | TRBD1 | TRBJ1-1 | TRBV25-1 | CASSEFRTGNTEAFF | TGTGCCAGCAGTGAATTTAGGACAGGGAACACTGAAGCTTTCTTT
. | . | TRBJ2-1 | TRBV7-2 | CASSLAIGLRSYNEQFF | TGTGCCAGCAGCTTAGCGATTGGTTTAAGATCCTACAATGAGCAGTTCTTC
few | TRBD1 | TRBJ1-6 | TRBV2 | CASSVSQQGSSYNSPLHF | TGTGCCAGCAGTGTCAGCCAACAGGGGAGCTCCTATAATTCACCCCTCCACTTT
few | . | TRBJ2-2 | TRBV19 | CASSIALTTYTNTGELFF | TGTGCCAGTAGTATAGCCCTAACGACATATACGAACACCGGGGAGCTGTTTTTT
few | . | TRBJ1-5 | TRBV27 | CATGQGVGNQPQHF | TGTGCCACCGGGCAGGGTGTAGGTAATCAGCCCCAGCATTTT
. | . | TRBJ1-2 | TRBV6-5 | CASRTGLRYGYTF | TGTGCCAGCAGAACAGGGTTGCGGTATGGCTACACCTTC
. | TRBD1 | TRBJ1-1 | TRBV4-3 | CASSQASGTGLRTEAFF | TGCGCCAGCAGCCAAGCCTCGGGGACAGGGTTACGGACTGAAGCTTTCTTT
. | . | TRBJ1-5 | TRBV2 | CASSPQGLSNQPQHF | TGTGCCAGCAGTCCGCAGGGGCTTAGCAATCAGCCCCAGCATTTT
. | TRBD2 | TRBJ2-1 | TRBV5-1 | CASSLRLAGGPRDEQFF | TGCGCCAGCAGCTTACGACTAGCGGGAGGGCCGCGGGATGAGCAGTTCTTC
. | . | TRBJ2-7 | TRBV5-6 | CASSSTIRDGTYEQYF | TGTGCCAGCAGCTCAACAATCCGGGACGGCACCTACGAGCAGTACTTC
few | TRBD1 | TRBJ1-2 | TRBV19 | CASSIFGQGPGYTF | TGTGCCAGTAGTATATTCGGACAGGGACCTGGCTACACCTTC